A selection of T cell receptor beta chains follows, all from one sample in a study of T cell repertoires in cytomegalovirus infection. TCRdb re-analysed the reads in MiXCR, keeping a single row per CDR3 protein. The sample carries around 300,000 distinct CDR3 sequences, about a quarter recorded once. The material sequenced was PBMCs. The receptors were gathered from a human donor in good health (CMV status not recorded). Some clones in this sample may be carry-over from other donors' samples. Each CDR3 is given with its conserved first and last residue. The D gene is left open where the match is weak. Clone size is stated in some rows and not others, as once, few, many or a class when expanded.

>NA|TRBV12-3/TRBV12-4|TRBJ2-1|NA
TGTGCCAGCAGCCCAGGGGATTCCTACAATGAGCAGTTCTTC
CASSPGDSYNEQFF
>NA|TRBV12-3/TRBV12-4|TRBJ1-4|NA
TGTGCCAGCAGCGAGGGATTAATGGGTGAAAAACTGTTTTTT
CASSEGLMGEKLFF
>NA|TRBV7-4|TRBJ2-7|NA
TGTGCCAGCAGCTCTCCGGACAGACTGGGCTCCTACGAGCAGTACTTC
CASSSPDRLGSYEQYF
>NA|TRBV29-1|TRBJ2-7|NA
TGCAGCGTTGTGGCAGCTAACTACGAGCAGTACTTC
CSVVAANYEQYF
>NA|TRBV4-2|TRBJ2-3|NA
TGTGCCAGCAGCCAAGAAAGAAGGGGGGTGGCGTATTTT
CASSQERRGVAYF
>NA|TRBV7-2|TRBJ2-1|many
TGTGCCAGCAGCTTAGCTTCAGGGGAATACAATGAGCAGTTCTTC
CASSLASGEYNEQFF
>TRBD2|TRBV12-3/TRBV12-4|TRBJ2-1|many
TGTGCCAGCAGTTTCGAGACTAGCGGGAGGGACAATGAGCAGTTCTTC
CASSFETSGRDNEQFF
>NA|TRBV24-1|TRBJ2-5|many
TGTGCCACTCATCCCCGGGACCTCTGGGGGACCCAGTACTTC
CATHPRDLWGTQYF
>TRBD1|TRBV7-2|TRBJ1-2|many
TGTGCCAGCAGCTTAAACTGGGACAGCGGCTATGGCTACACCTTC
CASSLNWDSGYGYTF
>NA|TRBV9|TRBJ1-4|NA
TGTGCCAGCAGCAAACGACAGTCACAGGATGAAAAACTGTTTTTT
CASSKRQSQDEKLFF
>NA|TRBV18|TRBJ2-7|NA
TGTGCCAGCTCACCTGACTACGAGCAGTACTTC
CASSPDYEQYF
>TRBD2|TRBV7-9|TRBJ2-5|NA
TGTGCCAGCAGCCCAGGGGGGACTAGCGGGGGCCAAGAGACCCAGTACTTC
CASSPGGTSGGQETQYF
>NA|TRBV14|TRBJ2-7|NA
TGTGCCAGCAGCCAACTTCGTATAGGCGACGAGCAGTACTTC
CASSQLRIGDEQYF
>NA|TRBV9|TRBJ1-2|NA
TGTGCCAGCAGCCATGGTGGCGCGAACTATGGCTACACCTTC
CASSHGGANYGYTF
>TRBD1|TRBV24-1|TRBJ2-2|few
TGTGCCACCAGTGAGTTAACAGGGGGTGACACCGGGGAGCTGTTTTTT
CATSELTGGDTGELFF
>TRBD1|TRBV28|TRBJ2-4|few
TGTGCCAGCAGTGCCGACAGGGTTGTTGGCAAAAACATTCAGTACTTC
CASSADRVVGKNIQYF
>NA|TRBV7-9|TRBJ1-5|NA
TGTGCCAGCAGTAGTGGACAGTCCCAGCCCCAGCATTTT
CASSSGQSQPQHF
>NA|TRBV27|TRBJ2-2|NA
TGTGCCAGCAGTCCCCAGGGTATCGGCACCGGGGAGCTGTTTTTT
CASSPQGIGTGELFF
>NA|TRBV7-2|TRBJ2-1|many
TGTGCCAGCAGCGTCAACAGGGGGGGTTTGGGCAATGAGCAGTTCTTC
CASSVNRGGLGNEQFF
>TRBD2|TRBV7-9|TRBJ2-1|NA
TGTGCCAGCAGCCTGCCGATAGCGGGAGTCAATGAGCAGTTCTTC
CASSLPIAGVNEQFF
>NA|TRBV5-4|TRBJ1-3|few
TGTGCCAGCAGCAACAGACGGGACTCTGGAAACACCATATATTTT
CASSNRRDSGNTIYF
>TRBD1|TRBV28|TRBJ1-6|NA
TGTGCCAGCATACGACAGGGGAAGAATTCACCCCTCCACTTT
CASIRQGKNSPLHF
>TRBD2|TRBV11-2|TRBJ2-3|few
TGTGCCAGCAGCTTAGACCGGACTAGCTCCAAGACGCAGTATTTT
CASSLDRTSSKTQYF
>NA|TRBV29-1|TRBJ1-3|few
TGCAGCGTTGGACAGGATGCCATATATTTT
CSVGQDAIYF
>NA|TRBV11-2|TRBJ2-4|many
TGTGCCAGCAGCCCCCCTCCGGGAAGCCGACTAGCCAAAAACATTCAGTACTTC
CASSPPPGSRLAKNIQYF
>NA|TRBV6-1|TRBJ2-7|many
TGTGCCAGCAGTGAAGCGTTCGGACGGACCTACGAGCAGTACTTC
CASSEAFGRTYEQYF
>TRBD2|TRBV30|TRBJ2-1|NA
TGTGCCTACCAGCGGGAGGGCATCAATGAGCAGTTCTTC
CAYQREGINEQFF
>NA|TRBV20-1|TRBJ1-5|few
TGCAGCAGCGGTGGGGGCTCCAATCAGCCCCAGCATTTT
CSSGGGSNQPQHF
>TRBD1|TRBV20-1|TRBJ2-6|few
TGCAGTGCTGAGAGGGACAGGGCTGGGGCCAACGTCCTGACTTTC
CSAERDRAGANVLTF
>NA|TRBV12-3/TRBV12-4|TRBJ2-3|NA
TGTGCCAGCAGTTTTTCCGCGGGTGGAGATACGCAGTATTTT
CASSFSAGGDTQYF
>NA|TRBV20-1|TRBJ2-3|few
TGCAGTGGTAGGGGCACAGATACGCAGTATTTT
CSGRGTDTQYF
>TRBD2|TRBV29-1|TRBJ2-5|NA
TGCAGCGTTCGGACTAGCGGGGCTTACCAAGAGACCCAGTACTTC
CSVRTSGAYQETQYF